Listed below are T cell receptor beta chains from one sample, sequenced in a study of regulatory T cells in long-lasting Graves disease. One entry per CDR3 protein results from TCRdb running MiXCR on the multiplex PCR reads. The table records a few hundred thousand distinct CDR3 sequences, 20% to 25% of them present only once. This specimen consisted of peripheral blood mononuclear cells (PBMCs), obtained at new diagnosis, from a patient treated with antithyroid drugs. These receptors all come from a female donor with Graves disease. CDR3s include the opening cysteine and the closing phenylalanine or tryptophan. Each record gives: V gene, D gene, J gene, clone size, CDR3 DNA, CDR3 protein. A D gene is named only where the DNA matches it firmly. Clone size, where shown, is once, few, many, or a class for clones that have expanded.

>TRBV4-3|.|TRBJ2-3|many
TGCGCCAGCAGCCAAGATGTGGCCGGCAGCGGGGATACGCAGTATTTT
CASSQDVAGSGDTQYF
>TRBV6-2/TRBV6-3|.|TRBJ2-5|many
TGTGCCAGCAGTTACTCCAAGACTAGGTTGGAGACCCAGTACTTC
CASSYSKTRLETQYF
>TRBV5-1|.|TRBJ2-5|many
TGCGCCAGCAGCTTAGGGGACGCCCAAGAGACCCAGTACTTC
CASSLGDAQETQYF
>TRBV20-1|TRBD2|TRBJ2-1|.
TGCAGTGCCCCGCGGGGGGCAAACGCCTACAATGAGCAGTTCTTC
CSAPRGANAYNEQFF
>TRBV10-3|TRBD1|TRBJ1-1|many
TGTGCCATCAGGAGGGGGCAGGGGGACACTGAAGCTTTCTTT
CAIRRGQGDTEAFF
>TRBV20-1|.|TRBJ2-5|many
TGCAGTGCCGACCCCCGTGCGGCGGAGACCCAGTACTTC
CSADPRAAETQYF
>TRBV7-9|.|TRBJ2-5|many
TGTGCCAGCATGGGCAGTCAAGAGACCCAGTACTTC
CASMGSQETQYF
>TRBV28|.|TRBJ2-7|many
TGTGCCAGCAGCCAAGACAGGGAGGATTACGAGCAGTACTTC
CASSQDREDYEQYF
>TRBV11-2|.|TRBJ1-1|many
TGTGCCAGCAGCCCCCCCGAGGGCTCTGAAGCTTTCTTT
CASSPPEGSEAFF
>TRBV11-2|TRBD1|TRBJ2-7|.
TGTGCCAGCAGTTACGCGACAGGGGGCGCGGACGAGCAGTACTTC
CASSYATGGADEQYF
>TRBV20-1|.|TRBJ1-2|many
TGCAGTGCTAGAGCCGGGAATAACTATGGCTACACCTTC
CSARAGNNYGYTF
>TRBV6-5|.|TRBJ1-1|many
TGTGCCAGCAGTTACTCGAGCCGGAACACTGAAGCTTTCTTT
CASSYSSRNTEAFF
>TRBV27|.|TRBJ1-1|many
TGTGCCAGCAGTAACAAGGGGAGGAACACTGAAGCTTTCTTT
CASSNKGRNTEAFF
>TRBV3-1|TRBD1|TRBJ2-7|many
TGTGCCAGCAGCAGAGAGGGGGCCTCCTACGAGCAGTACTTC
CASSREGASYEQYF
>TRBV19|.|TRBJ2-1|.
TGTGCCAGTAGTATCGGGCAACACCACAATGAGCAGTTCTTC
CASSIGQHHNEQFF
>TRBV28|TRBD1|TRBJ1-3|many
TGTGCCAGCAGTAATCAGGGGGCGCGTGGAAACACCATATATTTT
CASSNQGARGNTIYF
>TRBV20-1|TRBD2|TRBJ2-3|.
TGCAGTGCTGGGAGGGGCCACACAGATACGCAGTATTTT
CSAGRGHTDTQYF
>TRBV7-9|.|TRBJ2-3|many
TGTGCCAGCAGCTTAGAGGTTCCAGATACGCAGTATTTT
CASSLEVPDTQYF
>TRBV19|.|TRBJ1-4|once
TGTGCCAGTAGTACTCACAGCGGTGGGAAGGAAAAACTGTTTTTT
CASSTHSGGKEKLFF
>TRBV7-3|.|TRBJ1-6|many
TGTGCCAGCAGCCTAAGACAGTCTAATTCACCCCTCCACTTT
CASSLRQSNSPLHF
>TRBV20-1|.|TRBJ1-1|many
TGCAGTGCTAGAGGGGACACTGAAGCTTTCTTT
CSARGDTEAFF
>TRBV12-3/TRBV12-4|.|TRBJ1-5|.
TGTGCCAGCCGCATTTCTCATAGCAATCAGCCCCAGCATTTT
CASRISHSNQPQHF
>TRBV12-3/TRBV12-4|TRBD1|TRBJ1-4|many
TGTGCCAGCAGGCGTGGACAGGGAACTAATGAAAAACTGTTTTTT
CASRRGQGTNEKLFF
>TRBV9|TRBD2|TRBJ2-7|many
TGTGCCAGCAGCGTAGCCGCTAGCGGAAGCTCCTACGAGCAGTACTTC
CASSVAASGSSYEQYF
>TRBV7-2|.|TRBJ1-3|many
TGTGCCAGCTTATTCTCGGTTGGAAACACCATATATTTT
CASLFSVGNTIYF
>TRBV7-2|TRBD1|TRBJ2-1|many
TGTGCCAGCAGCTTAACAGGGGTGCGTTACAATGAGCAGTTCTTC
CASSLTGVRYNEQFF
>TRBV19|.|TRBJ2-3|.
TGTGCCAGTAGTATCGGACAGAGCACAGATACGCAGTATTTT
CASSIGQSTDTQYF
>TRBV12-3/TRBV12-4|.|TRBJ2-2|many
TGTGCCAGCAGTCTAGACGCATCGAACACCGGGGAGCTGTTTTTT
CASSLDASNTGELFF
>TRBV12-3/TRBV12-4|.|TRBJ1-5|many
TGTGCCAGCAGTTTTGGGCAGGTCAATCAGCCCCAGCATTTT
CASSFGQVNQPQHF
>TRBV11-1|TRBD2|TRBJ2-1|many
TGTGCCAGCAGCTTAAGTGCGACTAGCGGGAGTCTACCCTACAATGAGCAGTTCTTC
CASSLSATSGSLPYNEQFF
>TRBV20-1|.|TRBJ2-7|many
TGCAGTGCAGAGGACTACTACGAGCAGTACTTC
CSAEDYYEQYF
>TRBV19|TRBD2|TRBJ2-1|few
TGTGCCAGTAGTCCCCGGGCGGGAGGGCCAGAAGGAGAGCAGTTCTTC
CASSPRAGGPEGEQFF
>TRBV20-1|TRBD2|TRBJ2-3|.
TGCAGTGCGGCCGTTCTAGCGGGAGGGTGGGGGGATACGCAGTATTTT
CSAAVLAGGWGDTQYF
>TRBV6-1|.|TRBJ1-1|many
TGTGCCAGCAGTGACCGACCGAAAGCTTTCTTT
CASSDRPKAFF
>TRBV11-2|.|TRBJ2-7|.
TGTGCCAGCAGCCTAACGACAACCTCCTACGAGCAGTACTTC
CASSLTTTSYEQYF
>TRBV5-4|.|TRBJ2-5|many
TGTGCCAGCAGTCTCCAGGGTGCCCAAGAGACCCAGTACTTC
CASSLQGAQETQYF
>TRBV12-3/TRBV12-4|TRBD2|TRBJ2-1|many
TGTGCCAGCACCCCCCAGCGGGAGTACAATGAGCAGTTCTTC
CASTPQREYNEQFF
>TRBV6-1|.|TRBJ2-2|many
TGTGCCAGCATGAGGGAATTAAACACCGGGGAGCTGTTTTTT
CASMRELNTGELFF
>TRBV11-2|.|TRBJ1-2|many
TGTGCCAGCAGCCTCAACGGGGATTCACGCTATGGCTACACCTTC
CASSLNGDSRYGYTF
>TRBV20-1|.|TRBJ1-1|many
TGCAGTGCTAGACCCTCCTCCGGGGCCCGTACTGAAGCTTTCTTT
CSARPSSGARTEAFF
>TRBV6-1|.|TRBJ1-6|many
TGTGCCAGCAGCCCCCTAAATTCACCCCTCCACTTT
CASSPLNSPLHF
>TRBV11-3|TRBD2|TRBJ2-5|many
TGTGCCAGTTCGACTAGCGGGAGGATGGAGACCCAGTACTTC
CASSTSGRMETQYF
>TRBV20-1|.|TRBJ2-5|many
TGCAGTGCTAGAGAGGCAGGGGCTCGGGAGACCCAGTACTTC
CSAREAGARETQYF
>TRBV19|TRBD1|TRBJ2-1|many
TGTGCCAGTAGTATGACAGGGTTACCCAATGAGCAGTTCTTC
CASSMTGLPNEQFF
>TRBV11-3|.|TRBJ2-5|many
TGTGCCAGCAGCCCTAGGGCGGGGACACAAGAGACCCAGTACTTC
CASSPRAGTQETQYF
>TRBV28|TRBD2|TRBJ2-1|.
TGTGCCAGCATTGGGGGGGCCTACAATGAGCAGTTCTTC
CASIGGAYNEQFF
>TRBV5-1|.|TRBJ2-7|many
TGCGCCAGCAGCTTGGCTGGGACCGAGCAGTACTTC
CASSLAGTEQYF
>TRBV2|TRBD2|TRBJ2-3|.
TGTGCCAGCAGTGCTCTAGCGGGGGCGGAGAATACGCAGTATTTT
CASSALAGAENTQYF
>TRBV7-2|TRBD1|TRBJ1-2|many
TGTGCCAGCAGCTTCCGGGACAGGGGGCTAGGCGGCTACACCTTC
CASSFRDRGLGGYTF
>TRBV7-9|.|TRBJ1-2|many
TGTGCCAGCAGCCCATCACAGGGATTGGTTAACTATGGCTACACCTTC
CASSPSQGLVNYGYTF
>TRBV6-1|.|TRBJ1-1|many
TGTGCCAGCAGACGACGGATGAACACTGAAGCTTTCTTT
CASRRRMNTEAFF
>TRBV4-3|.|TRBJ2-5|many
TGCGCCAGCAGCCAAGAGTACGGGAGTCAGACCCAGTACTTC
CASSQEYGSQTQYF
>TRBV7-2|TRBD1|TRBJ2-3|many
TGTGCCAGCAGCCCCGGACAGGGCAACCTATTAAAGCAGTATTTT
CASSPGQGNLLKQYF
>TRBV7-8|.|TRBJ1-5|many
TGTGCCAGCAGCTCCACCGGGACATCTAGCAATCAGCCCCAGCATTTT
CASSSTGTSSNQPQHF